This T cell receptor (beta chain) appears in the sequencing data of a study of T cells in Graves' hyperthyroidism and ophthalmopathy. As concerns this clonotype: Being one base from a much bigger clone, this may be a read error.

Regions amplified from RNA transcripts were the TCR beta CDR3 regions. HTBI primers were the set used in a first-round RT-PCR of the TCR CDR3. TCRdb recomputed calls from the multiplex PCR reads with MiXCR, one row per CDR3 protein. The table lists about 380,000 distinct CDR3 sequences, about a fifth of them singletons. The length of the CDR3 is 14 residues. The germline CDR1 and CDR2 sequences are MDHEN and SYDVKM. The chain combines TRBV28 with TRBJ2-5; no definite D call. Sequencing was performed on blood. This clonotype was sampled from a man aged 18 to 30 with Graves' ophthalmopathy. The CDR3 DNA reads as TGTGCCAGCAGTACTTCACCAGACCAAGAGACCCAGCACTTC. As protein: CASSTSPDQETQHF.